The 10 T cell receptor beta chains below all came from one sample that was sequenced in a study of T cells after yellow fever vaccination. One entry per CDR3 protein, called by TCRdb with MiXCR from the 5' RACE reads. The sample includes about 230,000 distinct CDR3 sequences, 5.5% to 8.5% seen only once; the top ten take approximately 0.99%. Specimen: CD4+ T cells sorted from PBMCs, collected on the day of the yellow fever booster vaccination. These receptors all stem from a young man who received the YFV17D yellow fever vaccine.

There are many counts of this clonotype. The V call is TRBV7-2, the J call TRBJ2-7, with 10 nucleotides matching TRBD2. V trimming: 5 bases; J trimming: 3 bases; junction bases outside the gene matches: 4. The CDR3 spans 14 residues. Germline assignment: CDR1 SGHTA and CDR2 FQGNSA. CDR3 DNA sequence: TGTGCCAGCAGCCGGAGGACTAGCGGCTACGAGCAGTACTTC. It translates to CASSRRTSGYEQYF.

V is TRBV14 and J is TRBJ1-4, with D possibly matching TRBD1 (6 bases). CDR1 and CDR2 from the germline V gene are SGHDN and FVKESK. CDR3 size: 13 residues. V lost 7 bases, J lost 5 bases, and 11 bases lay in between. The CDR3 bases are TGTGCCAGCAACCAGGGGCTGAATGAAAAACTGTTTTTT. Amino acid sequence: CASNQGLNEKLFF.

CDR3 in amino acids: CASSQRSQRAYEQYF. The CDR3 DNA reads TGTGCCAGCAGTCAAAGGTCACAAAGGGCCTACGAGCAGTACTTC. The chain carries TRBV27 and TRBJ2-7; D unclear. The CDR3 runs 15 residues. Trimming shortened V by 5 bases and J by 2 bases, and 16 bases separated the two germline ends. Per the germline V gene, CDR1 is MNHEY and CDR2 is SMNVEV (reference sequence).

The genes are TRBV3-1 and TRBJ1-4; D remains ambiguous. V lost 1 base, J lost 5 bases, and 5 bases lay in between. CDR1 is LGHDT and CDR2 is YNNKEL in the germline V gene (reference sequence). This CDR3 is built from 13 residues. In nucleotides, the CDR3 is TGTGCCAGCAGCCAAGGGCAAAATGAAAAACTGTTTTTT. The encoded protein is CASSQGQNEKLFF.

This clonotype was picked up many times. The chain recombines TRBV11-2 with TRBJ2-4; D is possibly TRBD1 (5 bases). V was pared by 3 bases and J by 0 bases, with 15 bases between. This CDR3 region has 17 residues. Per the germline V gene, CDR1 is SGHAT and CDR2 is FQNNGV. Here the CDR3 reads CASSFLGLWGAKNIQYF. As DNA, the CDR3 is TGTGCCAGCAGCTTCCTGGGGCTTTGGGGAGCCAAAAACATTCAGTACTTC.

Many counts were recorded for this clonotype. V is TRBV28 and J is TRBJ1-2; maybe TRBD1 (5 bases). Germline CDR1 reads MDHEN; CDR2 reads SYDVKM. The V end lost 6 bases, the J end lost 4 bases, and 15 bases lay between the germline ends. The CDR3 is made up of 14 amino acids. CDR3 sequence: CASSPRARPYGYTF. CDR3 sequence (DNA): TGTGCCAGCAGCCCCAGGGCCCGGCCCTATGGCTACACCTTC.

This chain connects TRBV6-2 or TRBV6-3 to TRBJ2-3; tentatively, D is TRBD1 (6 bases). Trimming left V 5 bases short and J 0 bases short, with 9 bases between. This CDR3 spans 14 amino acids. Looked up from germline, CDR1 is MNHEY and CDR2 is SVGEGT. The CDR3 protein is CASSNRDSTDTQYF. DNA of the CDR3: TGTGCCAGCAGTAACAGGGACAGCACAGATACGCAGTATTTT.

This clonotype was seen at least ten times. The chain carries TRBV14 and TRBJ2-1; 10 positions match TRBD2. Germline V lookup: CDR1 SGHDN, CDR2 FVKESK. The trim removed 4 bases at V and 6 bases at J, leaving 9 bases unmatched. The CDR3 is made up of 16 amino acids. The CDR3 loop is CASSPQTSGYRNEQFF. The CDR3 DNA follows: TGTGCCAGCAGCCCACAGACTAGCGGGTACCGCAATGAGCAGTTCTTC. The variable domain in full, with the rest retrieved from reference TRBV14 and TRBJ2-1, is EAGVTQFPSHSVIEKGQTVTLRCDPISGHDNLYWYRRVMGKEIKFLLHFVKESKQDESGMPNNRFLAERTGGTYSTLKVQPAELEDSGVYFCASSPQTSGYRNEQFFGPGTRLTVL.

This clonotype was observed a few times. V is TRBV12-3 or TRBV12-4 and J is TRBJ1-5; possible D gene TRBD1, 6 bases. The CDR3 length is 15 residues. Trimming removed 5 bases at V and 3 bases at J, with 14 bases between. The chain's CDR3 is CASSRTGTPNQPQHF. The CDR3 DNA is TGTGCCAGCAGTCGCACCGGGACACCCAATCAGCCCCAGCATTTT.

This clonotype was seen at least ten times. The chain links TRBV12-3 or TRBV12-4 to TRBJ2-3; weak D call: TRBD2 (5 bases). The CDR3 extends over 12 amino acids. Trimming removed 6 bases at V and 3 bases at J, with 7 bases between. The CDR3 DNA reads as TGTGCCAGCAGGCAGCGGACAGATACGCAGTATTTT. This gives the protein CASRQRTDTQYF.